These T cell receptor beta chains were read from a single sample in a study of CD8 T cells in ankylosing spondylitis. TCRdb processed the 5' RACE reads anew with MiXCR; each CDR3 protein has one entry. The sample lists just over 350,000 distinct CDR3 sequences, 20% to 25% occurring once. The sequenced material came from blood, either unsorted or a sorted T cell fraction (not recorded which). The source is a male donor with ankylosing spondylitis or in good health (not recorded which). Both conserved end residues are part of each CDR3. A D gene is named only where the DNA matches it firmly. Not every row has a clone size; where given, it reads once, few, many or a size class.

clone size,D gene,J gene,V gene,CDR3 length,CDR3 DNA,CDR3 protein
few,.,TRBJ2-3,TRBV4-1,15,TGCGCCAGCAGCCAAGAAGCTCGCGGCACAGATACGCAGTATTTT,CASSQEARGTDTQYF
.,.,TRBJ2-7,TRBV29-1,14,TGCAGCGTTGAATTGTCAGGGGAAGGCTACGAGCAGTACTTC,CSVELSGEGYEQYF
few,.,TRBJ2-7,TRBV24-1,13,TGTGCCACCAGTGATGACAGCAAATACGAGCAGTACTTC,CATSDDSKYEQYF
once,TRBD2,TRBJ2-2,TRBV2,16,TGTGCCAGCAAAGATAGCGGGGGGGCCGTCACCGGGGAGCTGTTTTTT,CASKDSGGAVTGELFF
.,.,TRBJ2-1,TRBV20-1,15,TGCAGTGCTCAGCCCCCGGGTCAGTCCTACAATGAGCAGTTCTTC,CSAQPPGQSYNEQFF
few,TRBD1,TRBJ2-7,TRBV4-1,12,TGCGCCAGCGGGACAGGGTTTCACGAGCAGTACTTC,CASGTGFHEQYF
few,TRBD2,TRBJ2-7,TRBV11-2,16,TGTGCCAGCAGCCCTCTCTCGAGGAGCGGGGGATACGAGCAGTACTTC,CASSPLSRSGGYEQYF
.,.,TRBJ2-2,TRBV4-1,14,TGCGCCAGCAGCCAAGTTTATAAAGGCGGGGAGCTGTTTTTT,CASSQVYKGGELFF
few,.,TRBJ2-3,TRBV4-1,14,TGCGCCAGCAGCCAAGGGGCCGGCACAGATACGCAGTATTTT,CASSQGAGTDTQYF
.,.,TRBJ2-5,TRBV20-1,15,TGCAGTGCAGAGATACTAGGGGAGGTGGAAGAGACCCAGTACTTC,CSAEILGEVEETQYF
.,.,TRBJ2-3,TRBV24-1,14,TGTGCCACCAGTGATTTGGATTGGGCAGATACGCAGTATTTT,CATSDLDWADTQYF
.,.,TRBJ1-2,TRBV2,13,TGTGCCAGCGGCGGATTAGGGAACTATGGCTACACCTTC,CASGGLGNYGYTF
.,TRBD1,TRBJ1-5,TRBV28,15,TGTGCCAGCAGCCGACAGGGAGTGGGCAATCAGCCCCAGCATTTT,CASSRQGVGNQPQHF
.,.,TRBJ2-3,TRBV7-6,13,TGTGCCAGCAGCCGAGGGAGGACAGATACGCAGTATTTT,CASSRGRTDTQYF